Shown below are 21 T cell receptor beta chains from a single sample sequenced in a study of CD8+ T cells in alopecia areata. The treatment was: oral pan-JAK inhibitor, 5-10 mg twice daily. cDNA serving as the sequencing template came from extracted, reverse transcribed RNA. Sequenced by immunoSEQ multiplex PCR; TCRdb stores in-frame clones only, minus some. The data hold more than 150,000 clones, with about three fifths observed a single time. Sequenced material: CD8+ T cells sorted from blood, taken at week 24, from a patient treated with tofacitinib. The receptors derive from a human donor with alopecia areata.

The rearrangement uses TRBV29-1 and TRBJ2-1; no reliable D call. Germline V lookup: CDR1 SQVTM, CDR2 ANQGSEA. V lost 8 bases, J lost 0 bases, and 8 bases lay in between. The CDR3 runs to 12 residues. CDR3 protein: CSSRSSYNEQFF. The DNA of the CDR3 is TGCAGCTCTAGGAGCTCCTACAATGAGCAGTTCTTC.

V usage is TRBV7-8 and J usage is TRBJ2-2, with 10 bases aligning to TRBD1. Per germline, CDR1 SGHVS and CDR2 FQNEAQ. The CDR3 has 12 amino acids. The CDR3 nucleotides are TGTGCGGGACAGGGGAGCACCGGGGAGCTGTTTTTT. Translating it yields CAGQGSTGELFF.

V gene TRBV7-9 combines with J gene TRBJ1-5; no reliable D call. Deletions cut 5 bases from V and 3 bases from J, with 11 bases between. Germline V gives CDR1 SEHNR, CDR2 FQNEAQ (reference sequence). The CDR3 extends over 14 amino acids. DNA of the CDR3: TGTGCCAGCAGCCCCGACGGTCTCAATCAGCCCCAGCATTTT. It specifies CASSPDGLNQPQHF.

This clone was seen more than once but under ten times. The CDR3 protein is CASTEGGEQYF. DNA of the CDR3: TGTGCCAGCACGGAGGGGGGCGAGCAGTACTTC. The V and J genes are TRBV5-6 and TRBJ2-7; D may match TRBD1 or TRBD2 (6 bases each). The CDR3 loop spans 11 amino acids. V was clipped by 6 bases and J by 6 bases, with 10 bases between them. Germline CDR1 is SGHDT and CDR2 is YYEEEE.

This clone was seen only a few times. The sample has other DNA sequences that encode this CDR3 too. J is TRBJ1-2 and V is TRBV29-1; D not resolved. V was pared by 2 bases and J by 6 bases, with 7 bases between. CDR1 and CDR2 (germline): SQVTM, ANQGSEA. This CDR3 has 11 residues. CDR3 amino acids: CSVELRDGYTF. Here the CDR3 DNA reads TGCAGCGTTGAACTTAGGGATGGCTACACCTTC.

In regard to this clone: The sample carries other DNA sequences with the same CDR3. This rearrangement joins TRBV4-1 to TRBJ2-7; 9 bases align to TRBD1. Trimming took 1 base from V and 2 from J; bases not matched to a gene: 6. Germline V gives CDR1 MGHRA, CDR2 YSYEKL. This CDR3 is 16 amino acids long. The CDR3 coding sequence is TGCGCCAGCAGCCAAGGAGGGGACAGGGTTACCTACGAGCAGTACTTC. Translation gives CASSQGGDRVTYEQYF.

This clone was counted only a few times. V and J are TRBV5-1 and TRBJ2-7, with 8 bases identical to TRBD1. V was clipped by 3 bases and J by 2 bases; unmatched bases: 4. The germline V gene encodes CDR1 SGHRS and CDR2 YFSETQ. This CDR3 region has 14 residues. The CDR3 loop is CASSSRTGTYEQYF. The DNA of the CDR3 is TGCGCCAGCAGCTCGCGGACAGGGACCTACGAGCAGTACTTC.

The V and J genes are TRBV4-1 and TRBJ1-2; D perhaps matches TRBD1 (5 bases). With 6 bases removed from V and 8 bases from J, the gap between germline ends came to 16 bases. The CDR3 extends over 13 amino acids. Germline V gene data show CDR1 as MGHRA and CDR2 as YSYEKL. CDR3 nucleotide sequence: TGCGCCAGCAGTCCTTCAGGGATTACAGGCTACACCTTC. It translates to CASSPSGITGYTF.

This clone was detected a few times. This rearrangement joins TRBV27 to TRBJ2-2; TRBD2 matches at 11 bases. Germline lookup yields CDR1 MNHEY and CDR2 SMNVEV (reference sequence). Germline trimming cut 5 bases from V and 7 bases from J; bases unmatched to any gene: 9. This CDR3 is built from 16 residues. The CDR3 is CASSLGTSGLYGELFF. The CDR3 DNA is TGTGCCAGCAGTCTCGGGACTAGCGGTTTGTACGGGGAGCTGTTTTTT.

The chain recombines TRBV29-1 with TRBJ1-1, with D possibly being TRBD1 (5 bases). Germline CDR1 reads SQVTM; CDR2 reads ANQGSEA. CDR3 size: 15 residues. V lost 0 bases, J lost 4 bases, and 15 bases lay in between. CDR3: CSVEEGVSESTEAFF. CDR3 DNA sequence: TGCAGCGTTGAAGAGGGGGTCAGTGAGTCCACTGAAGCTTTCTTT.

This clone appeared a single time. The DNA for the CDR3 is TGTGCCAGCAGCTTAGTACAGGGAGGAGGTAATGAAAAACTGTTTTTT. It codes for CASSLVQGGGNEKLFF. V is TRBV13 and J is TRBJ1-4; TRBD1 might be the D (6 bases). V dropped 1 base and J dropped 4 bases, with 13 bases sitting between them. Per germline, CDR1 PRHDT and CDR2 FYEKMQ (reference sequence). The CDR3 extends over 16 amino acids.

This sequence joins TRBV29-1 and TRBJ2-7, with 7 nucleotides matching TRBD1. The CDR3 has 14 amino acids. Trimming took 2 bases from V and 2 from J; bases not matched to a gene: 6. CDR1 and CDR2 (germline): SQVTM, ANQGSEA. The CDR3 loop is CSVETGQETYEQYF. The CDR3 nucleotides read TGCAGCGTTGAAACCGGACAGGAAACCTACGAGCAGTACTTC.

Regarding this clone: One end of the junction varies from germline; a read error may be responsible. The chain links TRBV7-4 to TRBJ1-1; D call uncertain. This CDR3 is 11 amino acids long. The germline CDR1 and CDR2 sequences are SGHVT and SQSDAQ. The CDR3 is CASSLAAGTHF. CDR3 in DNA: TGTGCCAGCAGCTTAGCCGCGGGCACTCACTTT. The variable domain in full, with the rest retrieved from reference TRBV7-4 and TRBJ1-1, is GAGVSQSPRYKVAKRGRDVALRCDSISGHVTLYWYRQTLGQGSEVLTYSQSDAQRDKSGRPSGRFSAERPERSVSTLKIQRTEQGDSAVYLCASSLAAGTHFGQGTRLTVV.

V gene TRBV28 combines with J gene TRBJ1-4; unclear D gene. CDR1 is MDHEN and CDR2 is SYDVKM in the germline V gene. The CDR3 consists of 14 residues. Trimming left V 2 bases short and J 7 bases short, with 11 bases between. The CDR3 DNA reads TGTGCCAGCAGTTTAACCGGACGGGGTGAAAAACTGTTTTTT. Encoded protein: CASSLTGRGEKLFF.

The chain is built from TRBV29-1 and TRBJ1-5; 7 bases align to TRBD1. Germline-derived CDR1 and CDR2 are SQVTM and ANQGSEA. The V and J ends lost 7 bases and 4 bases, in that order; junction bases with no gene match: 7. This CDR3 spans 13 amino acids. The CDR3 region has the DNA TGCAGCGCCGCAACAGGGGAGAATCAGCCCCAGCATTTT. This translates into CSAATGENQPQHF.

The chain uses TRBV23-1 and TRBJ1-4, with D possibly being TRBD1 (6 bases). TRBV23-1 is placed among ORFs of uncertain function. The CDR3 has 15 residues. Trimming stripped 9 bases from V and 5 bases from J, with 19 bases between. The CDR3 DNA is TGCGCCAGGTCCCGTGGGGGCAGCCTCAATGAAAAACTGTTTTTT. Encoded protein: CARSRGGSLNEKLFF.

The rearrangement uses TRBV4-1 and TRBJ2-7; TRBD2 agrees at 7 bases. Germline CDR1 MGHRA, CDR2 YSYEKL. The CDR3 extends over 14 amino acids. V lost 0 bases, J lost 4 bases, and 3 bases stayed unmatched. CDR3 nucleotide sequence: TGCGCCAGCAGCCAAGACGGGGGGACGTACGAGCAGTACTTC. This codes for CASSQDGGTYEQYF.

J is TRBJ1-1 and V is TRBV15; D ambiguous. Germline CDR1 and CDR2: LNHNV and YYDKDF (reference sequence). The CDR3 spans 14 residues. Trimming took off 2 bases at V and 0 bases at J, with 7 bases between the two ends. As DNA, the CDR3 is TGTGCCACCAGCAGACCCAGGCTGAACACTGAAGCTTTCTTT. Translating gives CATSRPRLNTEAFF.

J is TRBJ2-7 and V is TRBV29-1; no clear D gene. The CDR3 loop spans 13 amino acids. Germline V gene sequence: CDR1 SQVTM, CDR2 ANQGSEA. V was trimmed by 0 bases and J by 2 bases, leaving 8 bases between them. The CDR3 loop is CSVEEGETYEQYF. The CDR3 nucleotides read TGCAGCGTTGAAGAAGGCGAGACCTACGAGCAGTACTTC.

This clone was picked up one time. The V gene is TRBV30, the J gene TRBJ2-3; D not resolved. The V gene lost 4 bases and the J gene lost 2 bases, with 13 bases spanning the gap. The length of the CDR3 is 14 residues. CDR1 is GTSNPN and CDR2 is SVGIG in the germline V gene (reference sequence). This CDR3 is CAWTPNPYTDTQYF. CDR3 DNA sequence: TGTGCCTGGACCCCGAACCCATACACAGATACGCAGTATTTT.

This clone was found a few times. The J gene is TRBJ2-5, the V gene TRBV4-1; D ambiguous. The CDR3 totals 15 residues. Looked up from germline, CDR1 is MGHRA and CDR2 is YSYEKL. V was trimmed by 2 bases and J by 5 bases, leaving 15 bases between them. The CDR3 DNA sequence: TGCGCCAGCAGCCAATTTCAAGAGGTCACCGAGACCCAGTACTTC. It translates to CASSQFQEVTETQYF.